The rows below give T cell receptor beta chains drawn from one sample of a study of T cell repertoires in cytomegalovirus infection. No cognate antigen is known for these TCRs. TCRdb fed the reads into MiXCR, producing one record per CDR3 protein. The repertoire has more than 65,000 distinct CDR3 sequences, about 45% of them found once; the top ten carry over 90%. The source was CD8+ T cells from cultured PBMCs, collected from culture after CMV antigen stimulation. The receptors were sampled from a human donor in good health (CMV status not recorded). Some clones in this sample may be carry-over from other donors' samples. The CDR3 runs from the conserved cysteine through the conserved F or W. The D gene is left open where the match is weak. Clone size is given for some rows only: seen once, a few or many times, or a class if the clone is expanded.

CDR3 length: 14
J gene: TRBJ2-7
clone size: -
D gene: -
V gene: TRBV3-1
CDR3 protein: CASTPMVGKNEQYF
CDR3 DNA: TGTGCCAGCACTCCCATGGTGGGTAAAAACGAGCAGTACTTC

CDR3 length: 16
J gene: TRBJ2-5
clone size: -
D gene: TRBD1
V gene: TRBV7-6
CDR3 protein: CASSLAGGTGSETQYF
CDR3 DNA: TGTGCCAGCAGCTTAGCGGGAGGGACAGGGTCAGAGACCCAGTACTTC

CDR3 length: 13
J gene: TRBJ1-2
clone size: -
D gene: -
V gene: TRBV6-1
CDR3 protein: CAILGGDNYGYTF
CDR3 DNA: TGTGCCATTCTGGGCGGGGATAACTATGGCTACACCTTC

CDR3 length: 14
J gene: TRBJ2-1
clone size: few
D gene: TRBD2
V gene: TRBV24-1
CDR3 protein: CATGGTSGRGEQFF
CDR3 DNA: TGTGCCACGGGAGGGACTAGCGGGAGAGGAGAGCAGTTCTTC

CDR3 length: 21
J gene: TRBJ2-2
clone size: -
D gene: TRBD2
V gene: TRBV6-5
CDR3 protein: CASSYMVWGGLARTNTGELFF
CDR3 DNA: TGTGCCAGCAGTTATATGGTTTGGGGGGGGTTAGCGCGGACGAACACCGGGGAGCTGTTTTTT

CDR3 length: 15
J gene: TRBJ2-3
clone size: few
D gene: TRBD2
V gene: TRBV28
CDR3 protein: CASRKGGRKTDTQYF
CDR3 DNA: TGTGCCAGCAGGAAAGGCGGGAGAAAGACAGATACGCAGTATTTT

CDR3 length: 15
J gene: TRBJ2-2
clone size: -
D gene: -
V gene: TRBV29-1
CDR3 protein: CSVAGVAGFTGELFF
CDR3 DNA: TGCAGCGTTGCTGGGGTAGCTGGGTTCACCGGCGAGCTGTTTTTT

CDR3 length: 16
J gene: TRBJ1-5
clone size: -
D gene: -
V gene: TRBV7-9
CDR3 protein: CASSLDDGRVNQPQHF
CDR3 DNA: TGTGCCAGCAGCTTAGATGACGGCAGGGTCAATCAGCCCCAGCATTTT

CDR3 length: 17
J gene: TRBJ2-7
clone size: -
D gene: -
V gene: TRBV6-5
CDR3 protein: CASSSQGLTPSSYEQYF
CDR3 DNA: TGTGCCAGCAGTTCCCAGGGGCTGACCCCGAGCTCCTACGAGCAGTACTTC

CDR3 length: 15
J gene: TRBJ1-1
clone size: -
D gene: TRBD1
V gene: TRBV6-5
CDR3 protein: CASRARQGGNTEAFF
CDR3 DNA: TGTGCCAGCAGAGCGAGACAGGGAGGAAACACTGAAGCTTTCTTT

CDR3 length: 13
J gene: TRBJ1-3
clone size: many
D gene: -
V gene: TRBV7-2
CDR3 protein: CASSSGQRDTIYF
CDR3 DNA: TGTGCCAGCAGCTCCGGACAGCGGGACACCATATATTTT

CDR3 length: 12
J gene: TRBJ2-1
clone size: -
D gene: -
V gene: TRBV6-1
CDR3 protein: CASLGELNEQFF
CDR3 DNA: TGTGCCAGCTTGGGGGAATTGAATGAGCAGTTCTTC

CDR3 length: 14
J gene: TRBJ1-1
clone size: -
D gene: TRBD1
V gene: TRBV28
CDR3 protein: CASSLKKTGESAFF
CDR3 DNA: TGTGCCAGCAGTCTTAAAAAGACAGGGGAATCCGCTTTCTTT

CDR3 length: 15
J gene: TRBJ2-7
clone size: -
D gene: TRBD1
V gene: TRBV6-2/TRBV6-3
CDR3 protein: CASSNWDRRSYEQYF
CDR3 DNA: TGTGCCAGCAGTAATTGGGACAGGCGTTCATACGAGCAGTACTTC

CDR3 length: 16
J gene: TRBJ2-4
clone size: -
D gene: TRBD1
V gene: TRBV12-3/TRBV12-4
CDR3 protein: CASRPSGQGGQNIQYF
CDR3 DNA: TGTGCCAGCAGGCCATCGGGACAGGGGGGGCAGAACATTCAGTACTTC